Below, 17 T cell receptor beta chains from the same sample are listed, as sequenced in a study of T cell responses to AZD1222 COVID-19 vaccine. The data were produced by immunoSEQ multiplex PCR, yet TCRdb's version contains in-frame clones alone and is incomplete. This table has over 45,000 clones, roughly 90% appearing once. Sequencing was performed on peripheral blood, taken 28 days after the second AZD1222 dose. The receptors were gathered from an adult who received the AZD1222 COVID-19 vaccine.

This sequence joins TRBV10-3 and TRBJ1-1; D is perhaps TRBD1 (5 bases). Germline CDR1 is ENHRY and CDR2 is SYGVKD. The CDR3 sequence is 15 residues long. Trimming took off 1 base at V and 6 bases at J, with 15 bases between the two ends. This CDR3 is CAISEFAGIYSEAFF. The CDR3 DNA is TGTGCCATCAGTGAGTTCGCAGGGATTTACTCTGAAGCTTTCTTT.

The V gene is TRBV5-1, the J gene TRBJ2-2, with 12 bases lining up with TRBD2. This CDR3 region has 18 residues. Germline CDR1 SGHRS, CDR2 YFSETQ. The V gene end was trimmed by 1 base and the J gene end by 2 bases; junction bases not matched to a gene: 6. CDR3 loop: CASSLMPTSGSNTGELFF. CDR3 nucleotides: TGCGCCAGCAGCTTGATGCCGACTAGCGGGAGTAACACCGGGGAGCTGTTTTTT.

For the CDR3, the DNA is TGTGCCAGCAGCCCACCCCTGCCGGAACTGTTTTTT. Protein: CASSPPLPELFF. This chain connects TRBV11-2 to TRBJ1-4; D is unclear. Trimming pared 5 bases from V and 12 bases from J, leaving 13 bases between. Germline V lookup: CDR1 SGHAT, CDR2 FQNNGV. The CDR3 totals 12 residues.

This clone was recorded once. V gene TRBV4-2 combines with J gene TRBJ1-6; 7 bases are a match to TRBD1. Per the germline V gene, CDR1 is LGHNA and CDR2 is YNFKEQ. The V segment lost 4 bases and the J segment 7 bases; nucleotides outside the gene matches: 10. The CDR3 consists of 16 residues. CDR3 sequence (DNA): TGTGCCAGCAGCCTCTCCGCCGGGACAGACAATTCACCCCTCCACTTT. Amino acids: CASSLSAGTDNSPLHF.

The V call is TRBV24-1, the J call TRBJ1-1; D is undetermined. V shed 6 bases and J shed 1 base, with 14 bases lying between them. The CDR3 spans 15 residues. From germline, CDR1 is KGHDR and CDR2 SFDVKD. The CDR3 nucleotides are TGTGCCACCAGTAAGGGAGCCCTTTCGAACACTGAAGCTTTCTTT. Amino acid sequence: CATSKGALSNTEAFF.

This chain uses TRBV5-5 with TRBJ1-2, with D maybe TRBD1 (5 bases). CDR3 length: 15 amino acids. The V gene's germline CDR1 is SGHKS and CDR2 YYEKEE (reference sequence). V lost 0 bases, J lost 4 bases, and 13 bases lay in between. CDR3 sequence (DNA): TGTGCCAGCAGCTTGGCCACAGGCTCAATCTATGGCTACACCTTC. It codes for CASSLATGSIYGYTF. Supplemented by reference TRBV5-5 and TRBJ1-2, the full variable domain reads DAGVTQSPTHLIKTRGQQVTLRCSPISGHKSVSWYQQVLGQGPQFIFQYYEKEERGRGNFPDRFSARQFPNYSSELNVNALLLGDSALYLCASSLATGSIYGYTFGSGTRLTVV.

This sequence joins TRBV12-3 or TRBV12-4 and TRBJ1-1, with unresolved D. The CDR3 is 13 residues long. Trimming shortened V by 4 bases and J by 2 bases, and 8 bases separated the two germline ends. In nucleotides, the CDR3 is TGTGCCAGCAGTTGGGCAAGTAACACTGAAGCTTTCTTT. Protein sequence: CASSWASNTEAFF.

The chain uses TRBV9 and TRBJ2-7; 10 bases map to TRBD2. The CDR3 has 14 residues. Germline CDR1 and CDR2: SGDLS and YYNGEE. Losses at the gene ends were 3 bases for V and 6 bases for J; bases not matched to a gene: 6. This CDR3 reads CASSGTSGAPEQYF. CDR3 DNA: TGTGCCAGCAGCGGGACTAGCGGAGCCCCCGAGCAGTACTTC.

A few counts support this clone. The rearrangement uses TRBV5-4 and TRBJ1-4; TRBD1 matches 11 bases. V lost 4 bases, J lost 8 bases, and 7 bases stayed unmatched. CDR3 size: 15 residues. The germline gives CDR1 SGHNT, CDR2 YYREEE (reference sequence). The CDR3 spells CASSAGQGAWEKLFF. In DNA, the CDR3 is TGTGCCAGCAGCGCCGGACAGGGGGCTTGGGAAAAACTGTTTTTT.

The chain employs TRBV7-9 and TRBJ1-4, with D unresolved. V lost 1 base and J 0 bases, leaving 6 bases between the germline ends. CDR3 length: 15 residues. Germline CDR1 is SEHNR and CDR2 is FQNEAQ (reference sequence). The CDR3 DNA follows: TGTGCCAGCAGCTTAGGACTTGCAACTAATGAAAAACTGTTTTTT. It yields the protein CASSLGLATNEKLFF.

The CDR3 reads CASSLYRNPNYGYTF. CDR3 nucleotide sequence: TGCGCCAGCAGCTTGTACAGAAACCCTAACTATGGCTACACCTTC. The J gene is TRBJ1-2, the V gene TRBV5-1, with D unclear. CDR3 length: 15 residues. Trimming stripped 1 base from V and 0 bases from J, with 10 bases between. Per the germline V gene, CDR1 is SGHRS and CDR2 is YFSETQ.

This clone was detected once. V and J are TRBV18 and TRBJ1-1, with D unclear. This CDR3 contains 15 residues. Germline CDR1 KGHSH, CDR2 LQKENI. V was clipped by 5 bases and J by 7 bases, with 20 bases between them. The CDR3 spells CASSSSRGGKGEAFF. CDR3 DNA sequence: TGTGCCAGCTCATCCTCCCGAGGAGGGAAGGGTGAAGCTTTCTTT.

The chain couples TRBV11-1 to TRBJ2-1, with D perhaps assigned TRBD1 or TRBD2 (6 bases each). Germline-derived CDR1 and CDR2 are SGHAT and FQDESV (reference sequence). The length of the CDR3 is 15 residues. Trimming removed 2 bases from V and 2 bases from J, with 10 bases in between. CDR3 in DNA: TGTGCCAGCAGCTTAAGGGGGGCGGCCTACAATGAGCAGTTCTTC. As protein: CASSLRGAAYNEQFF.

The chain has TRBV12-3 or TRBV12-4 and TRBJ2-7; weak D call: TRBD1 (5 bases). There are 13 residues in the CDR3. Between the trimmed V and J ends, which lost 8 bases and 3 bases, there was a span of 14 bases. The CDR3, as DNA: TGTGCCAGCTCGGCAGGGTTCGGCTACGAGCAGTACTTC. Protein sequence: CASSAGFGYEQYF.

The gene calls are TRBV19 and TRBJ2-1, with D possibly being TRBD1 (6 bases). The germline V gene has CDR1 LNHDA and CDR2 SQIVND (reference sequence). Trimming took 5 bases from V and 5 from J, leaving 16 bases between them. The CDR3 length is 15 residues. The CDR3 region has the DNA TGTGCCAGTAGTCCATGGGCCCGACAGGACAATGAGCAGTTCTTC. This gives the protein CASSPWARQDNEQFF. Supplemented by reference TRBV19 and TRBJ2-1, the full variable domain reads DGGITQSPKYLFRKEGQNVTLSCEQNLNHDAMYWYRQDPGQGLRLIYYSQIVNDFQKGDIAEGYSVSREKKESFPLTVTSAQKNPTAFYLCASSPWARQDNEQFFGPGTRLTVL.

This chain links TRBV3-1 (or the pseudogene TRBV3-2) with TRBJ1-2; 11 bases line up with TRBD1. V gave up 4 bases and J gave up 12 bases; unmatched junction bases: 4. CDR3 size: 12 residues. In germline, CDR1 is LGHDT, CDR2 YNNKEL (reference sequence). CDR3 loop: CASSLRDRGNTF. CDR3 coding DNA: TGTGCCAGCAGCCTCCGGGACAGGGGGAACACCTTC.

The rearrangement uses TRBV20-1 and TRBJ2-1; the D is unclear. Per the germline V gene, CDR1 is DFQATT and CDR2 is SNEGSKA (reference sequence). This CDR3 comprises 12 residues. The V and J ends lost 3 bases and 5 bases respectively, with 8 bases between them. Written as DNA, the CDR3 is TGCAGTGCTAGTGTTGGGCACAATGAGCAGTTCTTC. Translated: CSASVGHNEQFF.